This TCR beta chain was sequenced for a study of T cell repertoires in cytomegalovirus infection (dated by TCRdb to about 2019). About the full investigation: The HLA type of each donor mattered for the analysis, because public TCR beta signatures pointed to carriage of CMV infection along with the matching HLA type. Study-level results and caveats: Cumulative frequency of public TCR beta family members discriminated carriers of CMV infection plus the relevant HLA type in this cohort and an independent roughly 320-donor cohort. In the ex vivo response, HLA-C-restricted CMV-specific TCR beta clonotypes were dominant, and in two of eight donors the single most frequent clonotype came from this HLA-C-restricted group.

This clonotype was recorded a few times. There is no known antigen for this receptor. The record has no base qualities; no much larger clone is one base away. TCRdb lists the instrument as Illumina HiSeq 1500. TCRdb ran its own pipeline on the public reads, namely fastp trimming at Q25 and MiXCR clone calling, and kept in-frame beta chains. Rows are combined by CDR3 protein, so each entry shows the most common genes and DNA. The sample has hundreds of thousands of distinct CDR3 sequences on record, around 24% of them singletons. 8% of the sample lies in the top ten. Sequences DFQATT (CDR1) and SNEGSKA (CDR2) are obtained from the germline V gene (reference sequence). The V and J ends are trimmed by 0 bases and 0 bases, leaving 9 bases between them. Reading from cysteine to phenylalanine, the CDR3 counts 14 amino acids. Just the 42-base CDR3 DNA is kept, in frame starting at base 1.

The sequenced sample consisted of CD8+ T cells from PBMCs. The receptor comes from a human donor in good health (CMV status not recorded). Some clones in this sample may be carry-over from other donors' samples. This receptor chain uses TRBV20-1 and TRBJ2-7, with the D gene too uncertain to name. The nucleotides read TGCAGTGCTAGAGATAAGGGTGGCTCCTACGAGCAGTACTTC. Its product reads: CSARDKGGSYEQYF.